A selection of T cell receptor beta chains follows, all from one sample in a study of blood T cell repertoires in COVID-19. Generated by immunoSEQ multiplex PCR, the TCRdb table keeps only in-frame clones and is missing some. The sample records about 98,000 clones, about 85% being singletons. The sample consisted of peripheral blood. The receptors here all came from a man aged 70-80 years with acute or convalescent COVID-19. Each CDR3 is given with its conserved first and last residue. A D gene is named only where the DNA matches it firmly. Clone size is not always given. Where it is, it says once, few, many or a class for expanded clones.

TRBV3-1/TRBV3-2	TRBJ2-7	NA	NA	CASSRQNEQYF	TGTGCCAGCAGCCGCCAGAACGAGCAGTACTTC
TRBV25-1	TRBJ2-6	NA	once	CASSDRSGANVLTF	TGTGCCAGCAGTGACCGGTCTGGGGCCAACGTCCTGACTTTC
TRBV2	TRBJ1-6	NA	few	CASSDRQANSPLHF	TGTGCCAGCAGTGACCGACAGGCAAATTCACCCCTCCACTTT
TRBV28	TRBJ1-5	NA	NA	CASPPSKPAGPQHF	TGTGCCAGCCCGCCGTCGAAGCCAGCAGGGCCCCAGCATTTT
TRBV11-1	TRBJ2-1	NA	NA	CASSRSSYNEQFF	TGTGCCAGCAGCAGGAGCTCCTACAATGAGCAGTTCTTC
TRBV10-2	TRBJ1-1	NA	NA	CASSETIGGSEAFF	TGCGCCAGCAGTGAGACCATTGGGGGGTCTGAAGCTTTCTTT
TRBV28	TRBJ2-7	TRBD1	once	CATIRDRGQPEQYF	TGTGCCACCATCAGGGACAGGGGGCAGCCCGAGCAGTACTTC
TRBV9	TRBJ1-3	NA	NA	CASSLSGNTIYF	TGTGCCAGCAGCCTATCCGGAAACACCATATATTTT
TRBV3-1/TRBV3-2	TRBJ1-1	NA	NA	CASSQDLGRPSEAFF	TGTGCCAGCAGCCAAGATTTGGGGCGTCCCTCTGAAGCTTTCTTT
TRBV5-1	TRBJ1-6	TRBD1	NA	CASSLDGQAENSPLHF	TGCGCCAGCAGCCTCGACGGACAGGCGGAGAATTCACCCCTCCACTTT
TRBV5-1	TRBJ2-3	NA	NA	CASSNDTAFTDTQYF	TGCGCCAGCAGCAACGACACTGCGTTCACAGATACGCAGTATTTT
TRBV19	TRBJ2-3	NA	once	CASSLGQTTDTQYF	TGTGCCAGTAGTCTCGGACAGACCACAGATACGCAGTATTTT
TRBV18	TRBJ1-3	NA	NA	CASSAKTGLAGNTIYF	TGTGCCAGCTCAGCCAAAACAGGGTTGGCTGGAAACACCATATATTTT
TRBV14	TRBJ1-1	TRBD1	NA	CASSQKTGRFTEAFF	TGTGCCAGCAGCCAAAAGACAGGGCGTTTCACTGAAGCTTTCTTT
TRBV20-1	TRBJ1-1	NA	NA	CSAGGNTEAFF	TGCAGTGCAGGAGGGAACACTGAAGCTTTCTTT
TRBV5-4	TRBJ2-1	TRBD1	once	CASSSPGTGANNEQFF	TGTGCCAGCAGCTCCCCTGGGACAGGGGCTAACAATGAGCAGTTCTTC
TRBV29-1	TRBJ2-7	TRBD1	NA	CSAAGTGVGEQYF	TGCAGCGCGGCCGGGACAGGGGTGGGCGAGCAGTACTTC
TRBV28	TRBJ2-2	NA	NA	CASGGWGENTGELFF	TGTGCCAGCGGGGGGTGGGGTGAGAACACCGGGGAGCTGTTTTTT
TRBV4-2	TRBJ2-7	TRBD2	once	CASSQDASGGDEQYF	TGTGCCAGCAGCCAAGATGCTAGCGGGGGGGACGAGCAGTACTTC
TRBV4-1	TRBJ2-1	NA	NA	CASSPFLGQGLSSYNEQFF	TGCGCCAGCAGCCCTTTTTTGGGTCAGGGATTATCCTCCTACAATGAGCAGTTCTTC
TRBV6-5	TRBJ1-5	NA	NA	CASKGGNRVRQPQHF	TGTGCCAGCAAAGGGGGAAACAGGGTAAGACAGCCCCAGCATTTT
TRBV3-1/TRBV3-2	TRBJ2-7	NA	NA	CASSHAMGSYEQYF	TGTGCCAGCAGCCACGCGATGGGGAGTTACGAGCAGTACTTC
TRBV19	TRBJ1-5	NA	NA	CASSIDRGGFWSNQPQHF	TGTGCCAGTAGTATAGACAGGGGAGGGTTTTGGAGCAATCAGCCCCAGCATTTT
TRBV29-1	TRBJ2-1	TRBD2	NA	CSVAPIRRRGGNEQFF	TGCAGCGTTGCTCCCATCAGGCGGCGGGGGGGCAATGAGCAGTTCTTC
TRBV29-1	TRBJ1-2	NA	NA	CSVDPLGGTQGYTF	TGCAGCGTTGACCCACTGGGGGGTACGCAAGGCTACACCTTC
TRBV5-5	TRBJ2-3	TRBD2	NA	CASSLVKLAGFTDTQYF	TGTGCCAGCAGCTTGGTAAAACTAGCGGGGTTCACAGATACGCAGTATTTT
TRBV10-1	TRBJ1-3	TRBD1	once	CASIRVDREAGNTIYF	TGCGCCAGCATCAGAGTCGACAGGGAGGCTGGAAACACCATATATTTT
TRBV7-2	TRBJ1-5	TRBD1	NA	CASSLKGQVLQPQHF	TGTGCCAGCAGCTTAAAGGGACAGGTTCTTCAGCCCCAGCATTTT
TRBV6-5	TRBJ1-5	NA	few	CASKGYSNQPQHF	TGTGCCAGCAAGGGGTATAGCAATCAGCCCCAGCATTTT
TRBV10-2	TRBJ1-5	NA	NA	CASRDLGGGSNQPQHF	TGCGCCAGCAGGGACCTGGGTGGAGGAAGCAATCAGCCCCAGCATTTT
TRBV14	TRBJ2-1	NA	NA	CASSQHRIFRIQGSHNEQFF	TGTGCCAGCAGCCAACACAGAATCTTTCGGATTCAGGGTAGCCACAATGAGCAGTTCTTC
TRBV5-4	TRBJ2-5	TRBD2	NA	CASRERGGQETQYF	TGTGCCAGCAGGGAGCGGGGGGGCCAAGAGACCCAGTACTTC
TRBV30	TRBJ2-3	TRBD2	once	CAWSPGLAPDTQYF	TGTGCCTGGAGTCCTGGACTAGCGCCAGATACGCAGTATTTT
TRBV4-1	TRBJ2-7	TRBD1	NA	CASSQRAAGGTLSYEQYF	TGCGCCAGCAGCCAACGGGCGGCAGGGGGCACCCTCTCCTACGAGCAGTACTTC
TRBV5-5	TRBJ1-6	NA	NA	CASSLYSGGRRNSPLHF	TGTGCCAGCAGCCTCTATAGCGGGGGGCGTCGGAATTCACCCCTCCACTTT